These 2 T cell receptor beta chains were all obtained from the same sample, sequenced in a study of T cells after posttransplantation cyclophosphamide. Treatment was busulfan-fludarabine conditioning, a marrow graft, and cyclophosphamide on days +3 and +4. Data came from immunoSEQ multiplex PCR; TCRdb stores just in-frame clones and leaves some out. The profile covers about 11,000 clones, with approximately 80% appearing a single time and 5.4% taken by the ten largest. The sequenced sample was PBMCs, obtained after allogeneic stem cell transplant with posttransplant cyclophosphamide. The receptors originated from a female patient aged 45 to 65 who received an allogeneic stem cell transplant from a related donor, was CMV-positive, and had no GVHD. T cells may partly derive from the graft donor.

This sequence joins TRBV19 and TRBJ2-1; 7 bases agree with TRBD2. Germline values: CDR1 LNHDA, CDR2 SQIVND (reference sequence). CDR3 length: 13 amino acids. V was pared by 0 bases and J by 9 bases, with 2 bases of the junction left unmatched. CDR3 bases: TGTGCCAGTAGTATAGAGCGGGGGAGTGAGCAGTTCTTC. Its translation: CASSIERGSEQFF.

The V and J genes are TRBV10-3 and TRBJ2-1, with 10 bases fitting TRBD2. CDR3 length: 16 residues. V shed 0 bases and J 3 bases; nucleotides not matched to a gene: 2. Germline values: CDR1 ENHRY, CDR2 SYGVKD. DNA of the CDR3: TGTGCCATCAGTGAGTCGCTAGCGGGGGTCTACAATGAGCAGTTCTTC. Its protein is CAISESLAGVYNEQFF.